The present T cell receptor beta chain was sequenced within a study of CD8 T cells in ankylosing spondylitis. V was pared by 1 base and J by 0 bases, with 7 bases between. The CDR3 spans 14 residues. Germline V gene sequence: CDR1 MNHNS, CDR2 SASEGT. This clonotype has only a few counts. Antigen: not known. Making the TCR beta libraries involved quantitative 5'-RACE with molecular barcodes. One entry per CDR3 protein, called by TCRdb with MiXCR from the 5' RACE reads. The sample holds about 360,000 distinct CDR3 sequences, approximately 22% seen once. Findings and limits, study-wide: Blood from ankylosing spondylitis patients appeared to carry a characteristic roughly 8-variant TCR beta motif. A number of the motif variants had already been described in reactive arthritis synovial fluid and blood.

What was sequenced was blood, either unsorted or a sorted T cell fraction (not recorded which). This clonotype was sampled from a male donor with ankylosing spondylitis or in good health (not recorded which). The chain combines TRBV6-1 with TRBJ2-7, with D maybe TRBD2 (5 bases). The CDR3 DNA is TGTGCCAGCAGTGAAGGGGAGAGCTCCTACGAGCAGTACTTC. Translated, it gives CASSEGESSYEQYF.